These 3 T cell receptor beta chains were all obtained from the same sample, sequenced in a study of T cell responses to AZD1222 COVID-19 vaccine. Clones were read by immunoSEQ multiplex PCR, and TCRdb kept only the in-frame ones, dropping some. The repertoire holds approximately 110,000 clones, with approximately 86% as singletons. Specimen: peripheral blood, collected on day 0 of AZD1222 vaccination. The source of these receptors is an adult in good health.

This clone occurred a few times. This chain uses TRBV6-4 with TRBJ1-2, with D unresolved. V was clipped by 2 bases and J by 0 bases, with 4 bases between them. In germline, CDR1 is MRHNA, CDR2 SNTAGT. CDR3 length equals 13 residues. The CDR3 DNA reads as TGTGCCAGCAGTGACGGACCTAACTATGGCTACACCTTC. Residues: CASSDGPNYGYTF.

The chain's CDR3 is CASSLEGRTEYYEQYF. CDR3 nucleotides: TGTGCCAGCAGCTTAGAAGGGAGGACAGAGTACTACGAGCAGTACTTC. V gene TRBV7-6 combines with J gene TRBJ2-7, with D perhaps matching TRBD1 or TRBD2 (6 bases each). Trimming cost V 1 base and J 3 bases, with 16 bases left between them. Germline V gene data show CDR1 as SGHVS and CDR2 as FNYEAQ. The CDR3 consists of 16 residues.

V gene TRBV14 combines with J gene TRBJ1-1; weak D call: TRBD1 (5 bases). Germline assignment: CDR1 SGHDN and CDR2 FVKESK. The V gene lost 4 bases and the J gene lost 6 bases, with 9 bases spanning the gap. This CDR3 has 12 amino acids. In DNA form, the CDR3 reads TGTGCCAGCAGCCGAGGGACCCCTGAAGCTTTCTTT. Its translation: CASSRGTPEAFF.